The 6 T cell receptor beta chains listed next were all sequenced from one sample in a study of blood T cell repertoires in COVID-19. Generated by immunoSEQ multiplex PCR, the TCRdb table keeps only in-frame clones and is missing some. This table has roughly 220,000 clones, roughly 80% appearing once. Sequenced material: peripheral blood. These TCRs come from a man aged 25 to 40 with active or convalescent COVID-19.

V gene TRBV21-1 combines with J gene TRBJ1-6; TRBD1, the table's D call, lacks a check against the DNA. TRBV21-1 is a pseudogene segment. This CDR3 region has 11 residues. The CDR3 spells CASSKQGSLHF. The CDR3 DNA reads as TGTGCCAGCAGCAAACAGGGATCCCTCCACTTT.

The gene calls are TRBV5-8 and TRBJ1-5; no definite D call. CDR1 and CDR2 from the germline V gene are SGHTS and YDEGEE. The CDR3 loop spans 11 amino acids. V lost 3 bases and J lost 6, with 4 bases in between. The CDR3 is CASSSGQPQHF. CDR3 coding DNA: TGTGCCAGCAGCTCCGGTCAGCCCCAGCATTTT.

The CDR3 region has the DNA TGTGCCAGCAGCTTAAGTGCAGGGGGAGGTGAGCAGTACTTC. Amino acid sequence: CASSLSAGGGEQYF. The chain recombines TRBV11-2 with TRBJ2-7; D perhaps matches TRBD1 (7 bases). Deletions cut 2 bases from V and 7 bases from J, with 15 bases between. This CDR3 spans 14 amino acids. CDR1 is SGHAT and CDR2 is FQNNGV in the germline V gene.

The V and J genes are TRBV4-3 and TRBJ2-7; D ambiguous. Trimming removed 0 bases from V and 3 bases from J, with 12 bases in between. The CDR3 runs 15 residues. Germline V gene lookup returns CDR1 LGHNA and CDR2 YSLEER. The CDR3 is CASSQDFAVFYEQYF. The CDR3 DNA follows: TGCGCCAGCAGCCAAGACTTTGCGGTTTTCTACGAGCAGTACTTC.

This clone has more than one count but fewer than ten. This chain joins TRBV27 and TRBJ1-2; TRBD1 agrees at 9 bases. Germline V CDR1 and CDR2: MNHEY, SMNVEV (reference sequence). This CDR3 is 15 amino acids long. The V and J ends lost 6 bases and 1 base, in that order; junction bases with no gene match: 6. The CDR3 spells CASSPWGQGNYGYTF. The CDR3 coding sequence is TGTGCCAGCAGCCCCTGGGGACAGGGTAACTATGGCTACACCTTC.

The rearrangement links TRBV7-9 to TRBJ1-2; D unclear. CDR1 and CDR2 (germline): SEHNR, FQNEAQ (reference sequence). The length of the CDR3 is 13 residues. Trimming stripped 5 bases from V and 8 bases from J, with 15 bases between. The CDR3 nucleotides read TGTGCCAGCAGCCCCGCTCCTCAGATGGGCTACACCTTC. Translating gives CASSPAPQMGYTF.